This T cell receptor beta chain stems from a study of cytomegalovirus exposure and HLA in healthy donors. Study outcomes and limitations: There were some 150 TCR beta chains listed as cytomegalovirus-associated.

CDR3 length: 18 residues. Germline CDR1 and CDR2: SGHNT and YYREEE (reference sequence). Losses at the gene ends were 3 bases for V and 0 bases for J; bases not matched to a gene: 9. PCR amplification relied on 60 Vbeta primers (plus 13 Jbeta primers). Sequenced by immunoSEQ multiplex PCR; TCRdb stores in-frame clones only, minus some. The data contain about 34,000 clones, roughly 67% of them singletons. With regard to this clone: The antigen is unknown.

The specimen sequenced was PBMCs. The chain uses TRBV5-4 and TRBJ2-6, with 7 bases that match TRBD1. The clonotype comes from a man in his forties or fifties in good health and CMV-seropositive. CDR3 residues: CASSSPGQVFSGANVLTF. The DNA for the CDR3 is TGTGCCAGCAGCTCCCCAGGACAGGTGTTCTCTGGGGCCAACGTCCTGACTTTC.